The 18 T cell receptor beta chains below come from one sample, sequenced in a study of blood T cell repertoires in COVID-19. Generated by immunoSEQ multiplex PCR, the TCRdb table keeps only in-frame clones and is missing some. The sample has about 93,000 clones; almost 90% are singletons. Input material: peripheral blood. The receptors stem from a human donor with active COVID-19. The donor label of this sample is uncertain.

Worth noting for this clone: Other DNA sequences within the sample encode an identical CDR3. The rearrangement uses TRBV5-4 and TRBJ1-2; D gene unclear. V was cut by 0 bases and J by 3 bases, with 6 bases left in between. The germline CDR1 and CDR2 sequences are SGHNT and YYREEE (reference sequence). CDR3 length: 13 amino acids. The CDR3 protein is CASSLDRDYGYTF. In DNA, the CDR3 is TGTGCCAGCAGCTTGGACAGAGACTATGGCTACACCTTC.

The V and J genes are TRBV18 and TRBJ2-3; 12 bases line up with TRBD2. After removal of 3 bases from V and 1 base from J, the junction contained 5 bases not matched to a gene. The length of the CDR3 is 17 residues. Germline CDR1 and CDR2: KGHSH and LQKENI. The CDR3 here is CASSPLAGGQGTDTQYF. DNA of the CDR3: TGTGCCAGCTCACCCCTAGCGGGGGGGCAGGGCACAGATACGCAGTATTTT.

The chain recombines TRBV18 with TRBJ1-1, with a tentative D call TRBD1 (6 bases). Germline lookup yields CDR1 KGHSH and CDR2 LQKENI. This CDR3 spans 13 amino acids. V was pared by 4 bases and J by 4 bases, with 10 bases between. For the CDR3, the DNA is TGTGCCAGCTCACGGGACACCCCCACTGAAGCTTTCTTT. Translation gives CASSRDTPTEAFF.

The rearrangement uses TRBV14 and TRBJ1-4; unclear D gene. Trimming removed 0 bases at V and 8 bases at J, with 13 bases between. Germline CDR1 and CDR2: SGHDN and FVKESK. The CDR3 is 15 residues long. Here the CDR3 DNA reads TGTGCCAGCAGCCAAGATGACCTGGGAGGGGAAAAACTGTTTTTT. This translates into CASSQDDLGGEKLFF.

CDR3 DNA: TGTGCCAGCAGCCCACTAAGCGGCAGAATATACAATGAGCAGTTCTTC. Protein sequence: CASSPLSGRIYNEQFF. V usage is TRBV7-9 and J usage is TRBJ2-1, with D perhaps TRBD2 (5 bases). The CDR3 runs to 16 residues. Germline CDR1 reads SEHNR; CDR2 reads FQNEAQ (reference sequence). Trimming stripped 5 bases from V and 4 bases from J, with 18 bases between.

The chain recombines TRBV6-6 with TRBJ1-1; D is perhaps TRBD1 (5 bases). The germline V gene has CDR1 MNHNY and CDR2 SVGAGI (reference sequence). Trimming took 2 bases from V and 0 from J, leaving 13 bases between them. CDR3 length: 16 amino acids. The CDR3 bases are TGTGCCAGCAGTTACGGGCAGGGCCGGGTGAACACTGAAGCTTTCTTT. Translated, it gives CASSYGQGRVNTEAFF.

V usage is TRBV15 and J usage is TRBJ2-5; no clear D gene. Germline CDR1 LNHNV, CDR2 YYDKDF (reference sequence). Trimming removed 4 bases at V and 5 bases at J, with 14 bases between. The CDR3 runs 14 residues. CDR3 region: CATSKANTEETQYF. CDR3 DNA sequence: TGTGCCACCAGCAAGGCTAACACGGAGGAGACCCAGTACTTC.

The CDR3 DNA is TGTGCCAGCAGCTTCCCAGGATTGAACACTGAAGCTTTCTTT. Translation gives CASSFPGLNTEAFF. This chain joins TRBV7-9 and TRBJ1-1; no definite D call. CDR3 length: 14 residues. Germline V gene data show CDR1 as SEHNR and CDR2 as FQNEAQ (reference sequence). V was trimmed by 3 bases and J by 0 bases, leaving 8 bases between them.

The genes are TRBV5-1 and TRBJ2-2; the match to TRBD1 covers 7 bases. Germline V lookup: CDR1 SGHRS, CDR2 YFSETQ. This CDR3 has 15 residues. J gave up 4 bases and V 6 bases, and 9 bases lay outside the gene matches. The CDR3 region is CASTERTGFTGELFF. Written as DNA, the CDR3 is TGCGCCAGCACCGAAAGGACAGGATTCACCGGGGAGCTGTTTTTT. Drawing the rest from reference TRBV5-1 and TRBJ2-2, the complete variable domain is KAGVTQTPRYLIKTRGQQVTLSCSPISGHRSVSWYQQTPGQGLQFLFEYFSETQRNKGNFPGRFSGRQFSNSRSEMNVSTLELGDSALYLCASTERTGFTGELFFGEGSRLTVL.

The chain couples TRBV19 to TRBJ1-2, with 10 bases lining up with TRBD1. The germline V gene has CDR1 LNHDA and CDR2 SQIVND (reference sequence). The CDR3 length is 15 residues. The V and J ends lost 4 bases and 3 bases, in that order; junction bases with no gene match: 5. The CDR3 spells CASSTPGQGDYGYTF. CDR3 sequence (DNA): TGTGCCAGTAGTACTCCTGGACAGGGGGACTATGGCTACACCTTC.

The chain is built from TRBV6-5 and TRBJ1-2; perhaps TRBD1 as D (5 bases). Germline V gene data show CDR1 as MNHEY and CDR2 as SVGAGI. The CDR3 has 14 amino acids. The V end was cut by 0 bases, the J end by 2 bases, with 7 bases between. The CDR3 coding sequence is TGTGCCAGCAGTTACTCCCGGGGGAACTATGGCTACACCTTC. It specifies CASSYSRGNYGYTF.

V usage is TRBV6-6 and J usage is TRBJ2-2, with 13 bases identical to TRBD2. CDR1 MNHNY and CDR2 SVGAGI come from the germline V gene (reference sequence). The V gene end was trimmed by 5 bases and the J gene end by 0 bases; junction bases not matched to a gene: 6. There are 18 residues in the CDR3. CDR3 sequence: CASSPRTSGGTNTGELFF. The CDR3 coding sequence is TGTGCCAGCAGTCCCCGGACTAGCGGGGGCACGAACACCGGGGAGCTGTTTTTT.

V usage is TRBV27 and J usage is TRBJ1-1, with 7 nucleotides matching TRBD1. V shed 5 bases and J 4 bases; nucleotides not matched to a gene: 4. Germline assignment: CDR1 MNHEY and CDR2 SMNVEV (reference sequence). This CDR3 has 13 residues. The CDR3 is CASSSDRVTEAFF. The CDR3, as DNA: TGTGCCAGCAGTAGTGACAGGGTCACTGAAGCTTTCTTT.

The chain joins TRBV7-3 to TRBJ2-1; 11 bases map to TRBD1. V lost 6 bases, J lost 1 base, and 11 bases stayed unmatched. CDR3 length equals 18 residues. Germline V gene data show CDR1 as SGHTA and CDR2 as FQGTGA. The CDR3 spells CASSWGQGEDQSYNEQFF. For the CDR3, the DNA is TGTGCCAGCAGTTGGGGACAGGGGGAAGATCAATCCTACAATGAGCAGTTCTTC.

The rearrangement joins TRBV4-3 to TRBJ2-3, with D maybe TRBD1 (6 bases). There are 16 residues in the CDR3. V lost 2 bases, J lost 8 bases, and 20 bases lay in between. CDR1 is LGHNA and CDR2 is YSLEER in the germline V gene. CDR3 coding DNA: TGCGCCAGCAGCCAAACCGACAGGACCCCTACGGGTACGCAGTATTTT. Amino acids: CASSQTDRTPTGTQYF.

V gene TRBV5-1 combines with J gene TRBJ1-6, with D possibly matching TRBD1 (6 bases). CDR1 is SGHRS, CDR2 YFSETQ, per germline. The ends were cut back, 1 base at V and 5 bases at J, with 13 bases in the middle. The CDR3 consists of 16 residues. The CDR3 DNA reads as TGCGCCAGCAGCTTGATCAGGGGAGGGAATAATTCACCCCTCCACTTT. Translating it yields CASSLIRGGNNSPLHF.

The gene calls are TRBV18 and TRBJ2-5; no reliable D call. Deletions cut 2 bases from V and 5 bases from J, with 9 bases between. The CDR3 consists of 13 residues. Germline V lookup: CDR1 KGHSH, CDR2 LQKENI. The CDR3 nucleotides read TGTGCCAGCTCACCAGTTTTCCGGGAGACCCAGTACTTC. This codes for CASSPVFRETQYF.

This clone was detected once. The chain employs TRBV11-2 and TRBJ2-1, with TRBD2 matching over 10 bases. Germline CDR1 and CDR2: SGHAT and FQNNGV. Trimming at V came to 0 bases and at J to 5 bases, leaving 4 bases not matched to a gene. The CDR3 consists of 16 residues. The CDR3 loop is CASSLEGAGGDNEQFF. CDR3 bases: TGTGCCAGCAGCTTAGAAGGAGCGGGGGGGGACAATGAGCAGTTCTTC.